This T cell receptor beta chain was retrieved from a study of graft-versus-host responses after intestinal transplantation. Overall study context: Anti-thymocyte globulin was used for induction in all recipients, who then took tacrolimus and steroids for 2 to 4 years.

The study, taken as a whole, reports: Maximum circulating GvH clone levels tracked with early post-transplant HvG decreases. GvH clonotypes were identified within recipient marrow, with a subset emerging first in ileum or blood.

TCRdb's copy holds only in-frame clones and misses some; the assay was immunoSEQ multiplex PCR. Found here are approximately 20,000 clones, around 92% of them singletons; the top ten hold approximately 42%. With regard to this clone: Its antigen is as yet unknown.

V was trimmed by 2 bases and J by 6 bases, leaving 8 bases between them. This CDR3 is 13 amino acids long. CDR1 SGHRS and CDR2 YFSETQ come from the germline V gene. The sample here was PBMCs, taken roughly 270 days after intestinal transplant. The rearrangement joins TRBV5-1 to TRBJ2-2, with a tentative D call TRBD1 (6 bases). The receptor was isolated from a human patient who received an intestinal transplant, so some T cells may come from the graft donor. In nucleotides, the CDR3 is TGCGCCAGCAGCTTACAGGGCCCCGGGGAGCTGTTTTTT. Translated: CASSLQGPGELFF.